These 21 T cell receptor beta chains share one sample of origin, sequenced in a study of blood T cell repertoires in COVID-19. TCRdb's table, derived via immunoSEQ multiplex PCR, lists solely in-frame clones and lacks some. The sample consists of 100,000 or so clones, about 88% of them appearing once. The sequencing sample was made of peripheral blood. Source of these receptors: a human donor in a cohort sampled during active COVID-19.

This clone was counted a single time. This rearrangement joins TRBV4-1 to TRBJ1-3, with TRBD1 matching 8 bases. Germline V gene data show CDR1 as MGHRA and CDR2 as YSYEKL. With 4 bases clipped from V and 0 bases from J, the junction kept 8 bases outside the gene matches. This CDR3 has 17 amino acids. CDR3 region: CASSPWTGPSSGNTIYF. Written as DNA, the CDR3 is TGCGCCAGCAGCCCGTGGACAGGGCCGAGCTCTGGAAACACCATATATTTT.

This clone was detected only a few times. The same CDR3 is also encoded by other DNA sequences in this sample. The chain employs TRBV6-6 and TRBJ1-1; 7 bases align to TRBD1. The germline CDR1 and CDR2 sequences are MNHNY and SVGAGI (reference sequence). This CDR3 contains 14 residues. The ends lost 5 bases at V and 2 bases at J; junction bases unmatched: 5. The DNA for the CDR3 is TGTGCCAGCAGTCGCGGGACAGCTAACACTGAAGCTTTCTTT. Translated: CASSRGTANTEAFF.

J is TRBJ1-4 and V is TRBV3-1 (or the pseudogene TRBV3-2), with D perhaps matching TRBD1 (6 bases). The CDR3 runs to 15 residues. Germline loops: CDR1 LGHDT, CDR2 YNNKEL (reference sequence). Trimming left V 1 base short and J 6 bases short, with 12 bases between. The CDR3 sequence is CASSQAGTYYEKLFF. DNA for the CDR3: TGTGCCAGCAGCCAAGCCGGGACATATTATGAAAAACTGTTTTTT.

This rearrangement joins TRBV3-1 (or the pseudogene TRBV3-2) to TRBJ2-4; TRBD2 matches at 14 bases. From germline, CDR1 is LGHDT and CDR2 YNNKEL (reference sequence). This CDR3 comprises 19 residues. J was trimmed by 5 bases and V by 0 bases; bases with no gene match: 9. Here the CDR3 DNA reads TGTGCCAGCAGCCAAGAGGCTCCGGGACTAGCGGGAGCACAAAACATTCAGTACTTC. It yields the protein CASSQEAPGLAGAQNIQYF.

The chain recombines TRBV19 with TRBJ1-1; D is unclear. The CDR3 runs 14 residues. Germline values: CDR1 LNHDA, CDR2 SQIVND (reference sequence). V was pared by 11 bases and J by 4 bases, with 20 bases between. Written as DNA, the CDR3 is TGTGCCTGTAATCACCCGGGAGAAGTCACTGAAGCTTTCTTT. This translates into CACNHPGEVTEAFF.

This CDR3 is CASSLGTSGSLAGEQFF. CDR3 in DNA: TGTGCCAGCAGCTTAGGGACTAGCGGGAGTCTTGCGGGGGAGCAGTTCTTC. The V gene is TRBV5-5, the J gene TRBJ2-1; 14 nucleotides match TRBD2. The germline V gene encodes CDR1 SGHKS and CDR2 YYEKEE (reference sequence). Trimming at V came to 2 bases and at J to 10 bases, leaving 11 bases not matched to a gene. This CDR3 contains 17 residues.

The V call is TRBV18, the J call TRBJ1-6; TRBD1 agrees at 7 bases. The CDR3 runs to 15 residues. Per the germline V gene, CDR1 is KGHSH and CDR2 is LQKENI. J lost 8 bases, V lost 5 bases, and 9 bases had no gene match. The CDR3 is CASSDGRQGHSPLHF. In DNA form, the CDR3 reads TGTGCCAGCTCAGACGGGAGACAGGGTCATTCACCCCTCCACTTT.

The chain combines TRBV6-6 with TRBJ2-7; D not certain. Between the trimmed V and J ends, which lost 0 bases and 7 bases, there was a span of 13 bases. The CDR3 has 14 amino acids. Germline V gives CDR1 MNHNY, CDR2 SVGAGI (reference sequence). CDR3 nucleotide sequence: TGTGCCAGCAGTTACTCAGAACTGCATGCGGAGCAGTACTTC. Its protein product is CASSYSELHAEQYF.

This clone has just a few counts. The chain carries TRBV5-1 and TRBJ2-7; TRBD2 aligns across 8 bases. The J segment lost 3 bases and the V segment lost 0 bases, leaving 5 bases of the junction unmatched. CDR1 and CDR2 (germline): SGHRS, YFSETQ. This CDR3 is built from 15 residues. The CDR3 DNA reads as TGCGCCAGCAGCTTGGACGGGGGGGGCTACTACGAGCAGTACTTC. As protein: CASSLDGGGYYEQYF.

J is TRBJ1-3 and V is TRBV30; 8 bases fit TRBD1. The V and J ends lost 3 bases and 0 bases, in that order; junction bases with no gene match: 7. Germline lookup yields CDR1 GTSNPN and CDR2 SVGIG (reference sequence). This CDR3 has 16 amino acids. CDR3 in DNA: TGTGCCTGGAGGGAAATAGGGACAGGCTCTGGAAACACCATATATTTT. Amino acid sequence: CAWREIGTGSGNTIYF. Based on the CDR3 plus reference TRBV30 and TRBJ1-3, the full variable domain is SQTIHQWPATLVQPVGSPLSLECTVEGTSNPNLYWYRQAAGRGLQLLFYSVGIGQISSEVPQNLSASRPQDRQFILSSKKLLLSDSGFYLCAWREIGTGSGNTIYFGEGSWLTVV.

This CDR3 is CASRPGLAAYNEQFF. CDR3 sequence (DNA): TGTGCCAGCAGGCCGGGACTAGCGGCCTACAATGAGCAGTTCTTC. The J gene is TRBJ2-1, the V gene TRBV6-5; 11 bases align to TRBD2. Germline V gene sequence: CDR1 MNHEY, CDR2 SVGAGI. The junction had 3 bases not matched to a gene; V was cut back by 6 bases and J by 2 bases. This CDR3 spans 15 amino acids.

The chain is built from TRBV7-2 and TRBJ2-4; 7 nucleotides align to TRBD2. The CDR3 covers 14 residues. The germline gives CDR1 SGHTA, CDR2 FQGNSA. The junction had 5 bases not matched to a gene; V was cut back by 3 bases and J by 6 bases. CDR3 protein: CASSFGGRVNIQYF. In DNA form, the CDR3 reads TGTGCCAGCAGCTTCGGTGGGAGGGTAAACATTCAGTACTTC.

The rearrangement joins TRBV28 to TRBJ2-1, with a tentative D call TRBD2 (6 bases). The CDR3 sequence is 13 residues long. The ends were cut back, 6 bases at V and 3 bases at J, with 9 bases in the middle. CDR1 and CDR2 (germline): MDHEN, SYDVKM. The CDR3 protein is CASRWTNYNEQFF. CDR3 coding DNA: TGTGCCAGCAGGTGGACTAACTACAATGAGCAGTTCTTC. The full variable domain, completed using reference TRBV28 and TRBJ2-1, is DVKVTQSSRYLVKRTGEKVFLECVQDMDHENMFWYRQDPGLGLRLIYFSYDVKMKEKGDIPEGYSVSREKKERFSLILESASTNQTSMYLCASRWTNYNEQFFGPGTRLTVL.

The chain is built from TRBV7-9 and TRBJ2-3; 7 positions agree with TRBD1. V lost 3 bases and J lost 3; bases outside the gene matches: 6. Germline V gives CDR1 SEHNR, CDR2 FQNEAQ (reference sequence). The CDR3 totals 15 residues. As DNA, the CDR3 is TGTGCCAGCAGCTTGACAGGGACCCCTACAGATACGCAGTATTTT. Amino acids: CASSLTGTPTDTQYF.

This clone was seen a single time. V gene TRBV18 combines with J gene TRBJ2-7, with 7 bases identical to TRBD1. CDR1 and CDR2 from the germline V gene are KGHSH and LQKENI. This CDR3 is built from 14 residues. Trimming cost V 3 bases and J 0 bases; bases outside gene matches: 2. The CDR3 region is CASSPDRSSYEQYF. The CDR3 nucleotides read TGTGCCAGCTCACCGGACAGGAGCTCCTACGAGCAGTACTTC. Complete variable domain (other parts from reference TRBV18 and TRBJ2-7): NAGVMQNPRHLVRRRGQEARLRCSPMKGHSHVYWYRQLPEEGLKFMVYLQKENIIDESGMPKERFSAEFPKEGPSILRIQQVVRGDSAAYFCASSPDRSSYEQYFGPGTRLTVT.

The rearrangement uses TRBV7-2 and TRBJ2-7; D might be TRBD2 (7 bases). CDR1 is SGHTA, CDR2 FQGNSA, per germline. This CDR3 is 14 amino acids long. Trimming cost V 8 bases and J 6 bases, with 20 bases left between them. Written as DNA, the CDR3 is TGTGCCAGCTACTTGGGGGGGGCGGTTTCCGAGCAGTACTTC. Protein sequence: CASYLGGAVSEQYF. The entire variable domain, with the rest obtained from reference TRBV7-2 and TRBJ2-7, is as follows: GAGVSQSPSNKVTEKGKDVELRCDPISGHTALYWYRQSLGQGLEFLIYFQGNSAPDKSGLPSDRFSAERTGGSVSTLTIQRTQQEDSAVYLCASYLGGAVSEQYFGPGTRLTVT.

V is TRBV2 and J is TRBJ2-7, with 7 bases fitting TRBD2. Germline loops: CDR1 SNHLY, CDR2 FYNNEI. Losses at the gene ends were 7 bases for V and 0 bases for J; bases not matched to a gene: 6. The CDR3 consists of 14 residues. CDR3 coding DNA: TGTGCCAGCAAGCCCGGGACTAACTCCTACGAGCAGTACTTC. Protein product: CASKPGTNSYEQYF.

This rearrangement joins TRBV7-9 to TRBJ2-2; the match to TRBD1 covers 9 bases. J lost 3 bases, V lost 3 bases, and 2 bases had no gene match. The CDR3 has 15 residues. The V gene's germline CDR1 is SEHNR and CDR2 FQNEAQ (reference sequence). The CDR3 is CASSFGDRDTGELFF. CDR3 coding DNA: TGTGCCAGCAGCTTCGGGGACAGGGACACCGGGGAGCTGTTTTTT.

This clone was observed a handful of times. The chain combines TRBV2 with TRBJ1-5; D uncertain. Looked up from germline, CDR1 is SNHLY and CDR2 is FYNNEI. Trimming stripped 8 bases from V and 6 bases from J, with 20 bases between. The CDR3 sequence is 15 residues long. DNA for the CDR3: TGTGCCAGCGAGTTGGACTACAGCGGAGGTCAGCCCCAGCATTTT. Translation: CASELDYSGGQPQHF.

The V and J genes are TRBV6-2 or TRBV6-3 and TRBJ2-2; the D gene is possibly TRBD2 (7 bases). The CDR3 totals 16 residues. CDR1 is MNHEY, CDR2 SVGEGT, per germline. V was pared by 2 bases and J by 5 bases, with 15 bases between. The CDR3 spells CASSYGPGRGTGELFF. As DNA, the CDR3 is TGTGCCAGCAGTTACGGTCCGGGGAGGGGGACCGGGGAGCTGTTTTTT.

The sample holds one count of this clone. The genes are TRBV4-1 and TRBJ2-7, with a possible D match to TRBD2 (5 bases). V was cut by 2 bases and J by 4 bases, with 15 bases left in between. The CDR3 covers 15 residues. CDR1 MGHRA and CDR2 YSYEKL come from the germline V gene. Written as DNA, the CDR3 is TGCGCCAGCAGCCAACCCCCCCCGGGGATATACGAGCAGTACTTC. This codes for CASSQPPPGIYEQYF.